This T cell receptor beta chain is from a study of T cells in Graves' hyperthyroidism and ophthalmopathy (dated by TCRdb to the late 2010s). Regarding the research as a whole: Peripheral blood samples were taken at initial diagnosis, before any treatment was given. A discovery cohort of about a hundred patients, 43 with Graves' ophthalmopathy and about 58 with stable Graves' hyperthyroidism, was used to find distinguishing TCR V-J signatures. Whether ophthalmopathy could be predicted prospectively was tested in an independent validation cohort made up of under 20 hyperthyroidism patients plus 17 patients who later progressed to ophthalmopathy. The 100 discovery patients were randomly split 7:3 into training and test sets. The study also compared thyroid tissue and blood T-cell repertoires from roughly six Graves' hyperthyroidism patients. After sampling, hyperthyroidism patients received methimazole starting at 30 mg daily, and ophthalmopathy patients received high-dose intravenous methylprednisolone. The paper reports TCR Vbeta CDR3 sequencing of more than 120 peripheral blood samples: 40 or so ophthalmopathy, under 85 hyperthyroidism and 17 progressor patients.

The table lists this clonotype with a few counts. Which antigen it targets is not known. Nothing much larger sits one base from this clone, and base qualities are not available. The TCR beta CDR3 regions were amplified from RNA transcripts. A first-round RT-PCR of the TCR CDR3 used the HTBI primer set with the Qiagen OneStep RT-PCR kit. The libraries were constructed in a second round of multiplex PCR and then size-selected and purified. Sequencing of the libraries was done on an Illumina HiSeq2000 using paired-end 100 bp reads. The original methods were these. Raw data were processed with SOAPnuke, discarding reads with adapters, uncalled bases, mean Phred below 15, or no exact constant-primer or identifier match. COPE v1.2.5 was used to merge the high-quality paired reads, and each unique nucleotide sequence was defined as a clonotype. Clonotypes were aligned to IMGT TRBV, TRBD and TRBJ reference segments using MiTCR v1.1. Analysis was restricted to V-J combinations with a frequency above 0.0001, which covered just over 98% of repertoires. The TCS score was defined as F50 (clonal expansion) divided by E x V (chaos), with BLOSUM62-based TCRdist calculated between CDR3 peptides within each V-J. Welch's t-statistics and random forest reduced 514 V-J features to 13, which were used in a naive Bayes classifier (R e1071). The raw public reads went through TCRdb reprocessing: fastp at Q25, MiXCR clone calling, in-frame beta chains kept. Rows matching on CDR3 protein sequence are summarized as one entry with the most common DNA and genes. TCRdb's processing, not the authors', yielded these V and J calls. In all, the sample holds about 410,000 distinct CDR3 sequences, and roughly 14% of those were seen once. The ten largest make up under 15% of the sample.

The study at large found these results: In validation, the model predicted progression to ophthalmopathy with around 71% sensitivity and approximately 72% specificity, a median of 6.5 months before onset. A model built on a 13 V-J signature distinguished ophthalmopathy from stable hyperthyroidism, reaching about 88% sensitivity and under 84% specificity in cross-validation and 80%/75% in testing. No statistical method was used to fix the sample size in advance, and group allocation was not hidden from the investigators. Most expanded thyroid clonotypes (frequency above 0.001) were also detected in blood, a finding suggesting that blood repertoires may reflect thyroid immune responses.

From a lookup of the germline V gene, CDR1 and CDR2 are SGHTS and YDEGEE. The CDR3 sequence holds 14 residues, the cysteine and phenylalanine included. Left in the record is the CDR3 DNA by itself, 42 bases read in frame from the first base. V lost 4 bases and J lost 7 bases, and the count of bases not matched to a germline gene is 11. Ophthalmopathy patients had moderately to severely active disease, with a Clinical Activity Score of 3 or more, a NOSPECS grade of 4 or more, and a disease duration of less than 3 months. The study excluded patients with uncontrolled infections, other autoimmune diseases, pregnancy or lactation. Diagnoses were established on the basis of clinical symptoms, serum thyroxine and TRAb, thyroid ultrasound, and orbital computed tomography. Ficoll-Paque density gradient centrifugation was used to isolate PBMCs from approximately 10 ml of fresh peripheral blood. Total RNA was extracted using Trizol reagent, and RNA quality was assessed on an Agilent 2100 Bioanalyzer.

The V and J genes are TRBV5-8 and TRBJ2-7, with 7 bases aligning to TRBD2. This TCR came from a man aged 18-30 years with Graves' ophthalmopathy. The sample consisted of blood. The bases are TGTGCCAGCAGCCGCTTTCGCGGGGAGGGTGAGCAGTACTTC. This is translated as CASSRFRGEGEQYF.